This T cell receptor (beta chain) came from a study of metastatic and nonmetastatic thyroid tumors. Study details: Thyroid patients, malignant and benign, had repertoires compared across blood and tumor or nodule tissue. Overall study findings and caveats: Significantly greater TCR beta diversity was reportedly found in malignant thyroid tumors than in benign nodules (in blood and tumor).

This clone was counted ten times or more. As yet, its antigen is unknown. The entire patient cohort was treatment-naive prior to thyroid surgery. Methods used by the authors: Construction of a distant-metastasis classifier for papillary thyroid cancer relied on CDR3 differences across clinicopathological groups. TCRdb used MiXCR to call clones anew from the PCR reads. For this entry, the V and J calls and clone size follow TCRdb and not the study's own pipeline. The top ten clones hold around 4.4% of a sample with 25,000 or so clones, 15% to 20% of them seen once. Germline CDR1 reads LGHDT; CDR2 reads YNNKEL (reference sequence). With 1 base removed from V and 2 bases from J, the gap between germline ends came to 17 bases. This CDR3 contains 18 residues.

This chain uses TRBV3-1 with TRBJ1-4; a possible D gene is TRBD1 (6 bases). This clonotype was obtained from a female donor with papillary thyroid cancer or a benign thyroid nodule (not recorded which). Some clones in this sample may be carry-over from other donors' samples. Material for sequencing was blood. The CDR3 region is CASSQGSRGSGTNEKLFF. The CDR3 DNA reads TGTGCCAGCAGCCAAGGGTCTAGGGGGAGTGGGACTAATGAAAAACTGTTTTTT.